The source of this T cell receptor (beta chain) is a study of T cells expressing NK-cell markers (dated by TCRdb to 2019 to 2021). Background for the entire study: Three sorted T-cell subsets (CD3+CD56+NKG2C+, CD3+CD56+NKG2C- and CD3+CD56-NKG2C+) from seven to nine donors had their TCR beta-chain repertoires profiled. Of the eight sequenced donors, seven were found to be HCMV-seropositive and one was found to be HCMV-seronegative. Libraries were sequenced as 2 x 150 bp reads on Illumina HiSeq 2000/2500, MiSeq or NextSeq. The eight sequenced donors were randomly selected healthy volunteers, three men and five women.

Results and caveats for the whole study, not just this receptor: In several donors, the dominant CD3+CD56+NKG2C+ clonotypes ranked among the top 10 CD8+ clonotypes, making up roughly 1.0-7.0% of CD8+ T cells. Those dominant clonotypes were again the most abundant among CD3+CD56-NKG2C+ cells in four donors, at about 25-65%. It remained unclear whether the expanded NKG2C-expressing T cell clones were specific for HCMV antigens.

Instrument used: Illumina HiSeq 2000. 5'RACE template switching, by which a universal primer site and unique molecular identifiers were added, was used to make TCR beta cDNA libraries. Synthesis of cDNA was primed from the TCR beta constant segment and was followed by two consecutive PCR amplification steps. Regarding the original processing steps: MIGEC was used to demultiplex reads and group reads by UMI, and MiTCR was used to assemble and quantify clonotypes. Only TCR cDNA sequences supported by at least two reads were kept to exclude erroneous sequences. The tcR package was used for downstream repertoire analysis, and clonotypes were matched between fractions using CDR3 nucleotide sequence together with V segment. VDJmatch was used to annotate antigen specificity against VDJdb, with one amino acid substitution in CDR3 allowed. Reprocessed by TCRdb, the reads give a single entry per CDR3 protein sequence, without DNA. The V and J calls reflect TCRdb's pipeline rather than the authors' work. The sample table holds 300,000 to 500,000 distinct CDR3 sequences. About 11% of the sample is taken by the ten largest.

As for this clonotype: The target of this receptor is not known.

The CDR3 numbers 14 residues from cysteine through phenylalanine. No DNA appears here. To determine HCMV serostatus, a commercial ELISA kit was used to detect HCMV-specific IgG in serum. Peripheral blood mononuclear cells were isolated from blood by Ficoll density gradient centrifugation. The receptor was isolated from a woman aged 45-60 years in good health. Donor details come from another sample of the same person, matched by shared clones. Sequencing was carried out using blood T cells: a sorted CD56 or NKG2C T cell subset, CD4+ or CD8+ T cells, or bulk PBMC T cells (not recorded which). The chain couples TRBV12-3 or TRBV12-4 to TRBJ2-3; TCRdb designates TRBD2, a call that cannot be tested without DNA. CDR3 loop: CASSPRDSPDTQYF.